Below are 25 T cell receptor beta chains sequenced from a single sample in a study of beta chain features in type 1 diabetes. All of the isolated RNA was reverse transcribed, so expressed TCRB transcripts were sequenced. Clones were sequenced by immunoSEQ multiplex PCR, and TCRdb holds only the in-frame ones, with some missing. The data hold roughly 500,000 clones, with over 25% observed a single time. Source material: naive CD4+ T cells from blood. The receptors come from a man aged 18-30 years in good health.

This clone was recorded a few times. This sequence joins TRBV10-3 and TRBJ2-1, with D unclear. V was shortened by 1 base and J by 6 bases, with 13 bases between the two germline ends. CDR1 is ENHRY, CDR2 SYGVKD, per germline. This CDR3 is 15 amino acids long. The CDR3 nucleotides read TGTGCCATCAGTGAGTGGGGTGGGGATGGCAATGAGCAGTTCTTC. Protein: CAISEWGGDGNEQFF.

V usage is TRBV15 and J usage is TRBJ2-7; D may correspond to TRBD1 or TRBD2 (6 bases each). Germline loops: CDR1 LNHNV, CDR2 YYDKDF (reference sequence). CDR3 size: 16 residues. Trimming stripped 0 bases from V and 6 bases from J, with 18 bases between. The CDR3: CATSRDRGAAGGEQYF. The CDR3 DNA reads TGTGCCACCAGCAGAGATAGGGGGGCAGCAGGAGGCGAGCAGTACTTC.

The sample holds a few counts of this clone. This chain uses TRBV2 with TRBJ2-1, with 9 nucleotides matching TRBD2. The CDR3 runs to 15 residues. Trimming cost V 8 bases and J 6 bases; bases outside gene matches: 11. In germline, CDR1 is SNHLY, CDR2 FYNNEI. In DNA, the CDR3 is TGTGCCAGCGAAGTAGAGCGGGAGGTTTTCAATGAGCAGTTCTTC. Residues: CASEVEREVFNEQFF. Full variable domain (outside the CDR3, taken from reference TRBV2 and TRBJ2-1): EPEVTQTPSHQVTQMGQEVILRCVPISNHLYFYWYRQILGQKVEFLVSFYNNEISEKSEIFDDQFSVERPDGSNFTLKIRSTKLEDSAMYFCASEVEREVFNEQFFGPGTRLTVL.

The CDR3 region is CATSTSTDPPDTQYF. In DNA, the CDR3 is TGTGCCACCAGCACATCAACTGATCCTCCAGATACGCAGTATTTT. This chain joins TRBV15 and TRBJ2-3; D is unresolved. This CDR3 comprises 15 residues. Trimming shortened V by 4 bases and J by 4 bases, and 15 bases separated the two germline ends. Germline V gene data show CDR1 as LNHNV and CDR2 as YYDKDF (reference sequence).

The CDR3 region has the DNA TGTGCCTGGAGTCGGCTAGCGAGCTCCTACAATGAGCAGTTCTTC. It codes for CAWSRLASSYNEQFF. The chain uses TRBV30 and TRBJ2-1; tentatively, D is TRBD2 (6 bases). With 2 bases removed from V and 0 bases from J, the gap between germline ends came to 11 bases. Germline assignment: CDR1 GTSNPN and CDR2 SVGIG (reference sequence). The CDR3 sequence is 15 residues long.

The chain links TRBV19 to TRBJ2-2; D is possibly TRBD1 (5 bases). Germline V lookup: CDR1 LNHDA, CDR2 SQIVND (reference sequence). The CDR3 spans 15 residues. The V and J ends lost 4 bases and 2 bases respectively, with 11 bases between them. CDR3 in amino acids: CASSSRELNTGELFF. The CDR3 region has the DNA TGTGCCAGTAGTAGCAGGGAACTAAACACCGGGGAGCTGTTTTTT. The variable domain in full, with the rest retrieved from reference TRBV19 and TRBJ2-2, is DGGITQSPKYLFRKEGQNVTLSCEQNLNHDAMYWYRQDPGQGLRLIYYSQIVNDFQKGDIAEGYSVSREKKESFPLTVTSAQKNPTAFYLCASSSRELNTGELFFGEGSRLTVL.

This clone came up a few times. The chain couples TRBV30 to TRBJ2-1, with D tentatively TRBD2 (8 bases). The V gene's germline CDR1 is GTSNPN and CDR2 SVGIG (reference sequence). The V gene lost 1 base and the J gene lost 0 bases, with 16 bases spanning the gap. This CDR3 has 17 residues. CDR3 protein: CAWSGPGGGISYNEQFF. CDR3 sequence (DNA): TGTGCCTGGAGTGGCCCGGGAGGGGGCATCTCCTACAATGAGCAGTTCTTC.

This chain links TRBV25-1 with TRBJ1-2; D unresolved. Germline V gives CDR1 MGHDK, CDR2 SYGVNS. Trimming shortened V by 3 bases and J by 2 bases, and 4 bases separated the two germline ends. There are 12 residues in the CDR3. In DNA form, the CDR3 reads TGTGCCAGCAGTGACGAGAACTATGGCTACACCTTC. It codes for CASSDENYGYTF.

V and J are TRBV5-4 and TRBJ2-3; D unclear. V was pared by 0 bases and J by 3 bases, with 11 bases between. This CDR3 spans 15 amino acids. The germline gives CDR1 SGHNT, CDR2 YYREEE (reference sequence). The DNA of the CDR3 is TGTGCCAGCAGCTTGGCCGCGATCTCGACAGATACGCAGTATTTT. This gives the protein CASSLAAISTDTQYF.

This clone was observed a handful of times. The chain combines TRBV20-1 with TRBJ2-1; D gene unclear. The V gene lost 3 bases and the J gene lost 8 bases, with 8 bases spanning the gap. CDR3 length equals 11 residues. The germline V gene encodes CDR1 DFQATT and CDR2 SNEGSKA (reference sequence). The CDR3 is CSARSTDEQFF. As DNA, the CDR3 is TGCAGTGCTAGGTCCACCGATGAGCAGTTCTTC.

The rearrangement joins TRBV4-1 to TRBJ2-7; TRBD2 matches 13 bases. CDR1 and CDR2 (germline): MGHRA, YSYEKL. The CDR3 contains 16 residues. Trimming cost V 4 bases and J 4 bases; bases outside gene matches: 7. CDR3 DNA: TGCGCCAGCAGCCGAGGACTAGCGGGAGTCGTGTACGAGCAGTACTTC. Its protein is CASSRGLAGVVYEQYF.

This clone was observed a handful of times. CDR3 nucleotide sequence: TGTGCCAGCAGTGAATACACAGGGGGAGGTGACGAGCAGTACTTC. It encodes CASSEYTGGGDEQYF. The V gene is TRBV25-1, the J gene TRBJ2-7; TRBD1 agrees at 8 bases. CDR1 is MGHDK and CDR2 is SYGVNS in the germline V gene. The V and J ends lost 0 bases and 5 bases, in that order; junction bases with no gene match: 6. The CDR3 contains 15 residues.

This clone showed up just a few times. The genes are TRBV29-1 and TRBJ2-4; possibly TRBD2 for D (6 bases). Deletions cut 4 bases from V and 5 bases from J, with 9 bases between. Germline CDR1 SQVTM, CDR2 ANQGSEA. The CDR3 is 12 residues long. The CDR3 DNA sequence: TGCAGCGTTGGGGCGGGACAAAACATTCAGTACTTC. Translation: CSVGAGQNIQYF.

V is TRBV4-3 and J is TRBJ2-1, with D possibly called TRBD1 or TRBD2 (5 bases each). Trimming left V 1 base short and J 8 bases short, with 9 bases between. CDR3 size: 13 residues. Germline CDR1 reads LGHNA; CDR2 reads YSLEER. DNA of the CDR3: TGCGCCAGCAGCCAAGTTTTGGGGGATGAGCAGTTCTTC. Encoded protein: CASSQVLGDEQFF.

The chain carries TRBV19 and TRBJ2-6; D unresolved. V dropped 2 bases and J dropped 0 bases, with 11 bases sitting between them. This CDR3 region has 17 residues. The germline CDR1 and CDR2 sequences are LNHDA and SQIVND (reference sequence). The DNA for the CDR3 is TGTGCCAGTAGTATACCGGGCATCTCCTCTGGGGCCAACGTCCTGACTTTC. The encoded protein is CASSIPGISSGANVLTF.

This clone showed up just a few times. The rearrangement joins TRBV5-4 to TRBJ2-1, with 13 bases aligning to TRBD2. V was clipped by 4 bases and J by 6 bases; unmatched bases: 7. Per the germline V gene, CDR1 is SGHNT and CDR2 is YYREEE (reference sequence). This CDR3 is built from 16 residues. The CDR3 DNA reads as TGTGCCAGCAGCCCCCCGGGACTAGCGGGGTTCAATGAGCAGTTCTTC. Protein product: CASSPPGLAGFNEQFF.

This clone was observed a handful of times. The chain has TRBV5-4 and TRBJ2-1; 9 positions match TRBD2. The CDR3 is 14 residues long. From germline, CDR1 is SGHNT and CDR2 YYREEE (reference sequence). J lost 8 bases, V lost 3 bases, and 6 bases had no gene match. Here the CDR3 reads CASSSGLASDEQFF. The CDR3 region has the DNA TGTGCCAGCAGCTCGGGACTAGCCTCGGATGAGCAGTTCTTC. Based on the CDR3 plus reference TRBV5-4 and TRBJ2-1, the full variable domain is ETGVTQSPTHLIKTRGQQVTLRCSSQSGHNTVSWYQQALGQGPQFIFQYYREEENGRGNFPPRFSGLQFPNYSSELNVNALELDDSALYLCASSSGLASDEQFFGPGTRLTVL.

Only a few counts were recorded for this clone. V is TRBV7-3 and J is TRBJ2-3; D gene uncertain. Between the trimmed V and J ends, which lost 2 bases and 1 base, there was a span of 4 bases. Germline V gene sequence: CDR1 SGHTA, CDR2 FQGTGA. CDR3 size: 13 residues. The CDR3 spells CASSLWGTDTQYF. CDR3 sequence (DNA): TGTGCCAGCAGCTTATGGGGCACAGATACGCAGTATTTT. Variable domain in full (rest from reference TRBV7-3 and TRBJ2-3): GAGVSQTPSNKVTEKGKYVELRCDPISGHTALYWYRQSLGQGPEFLIYFQGTGAADDSGLPNDRFFAVRPEGSVSTLKIQRTERGDSAVYLCASSLWGTDTQYFGPGTRLTVL.

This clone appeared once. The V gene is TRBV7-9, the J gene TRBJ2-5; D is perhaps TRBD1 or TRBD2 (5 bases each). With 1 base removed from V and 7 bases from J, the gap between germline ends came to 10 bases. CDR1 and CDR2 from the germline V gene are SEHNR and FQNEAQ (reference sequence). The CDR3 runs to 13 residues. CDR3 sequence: CASSLGGPGTQYF. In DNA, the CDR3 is TGTGCCAGCAGCTTAGGGGGACCCGGGACCCAGTACTTC.

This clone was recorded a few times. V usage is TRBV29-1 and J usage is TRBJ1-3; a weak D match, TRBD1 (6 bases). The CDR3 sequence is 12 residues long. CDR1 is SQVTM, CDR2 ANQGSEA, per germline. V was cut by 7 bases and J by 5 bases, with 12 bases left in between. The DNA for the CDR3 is TGCAGCGCCAGGGACACACGAAACACCATATATTTT. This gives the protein CSARDTRNTIYF.

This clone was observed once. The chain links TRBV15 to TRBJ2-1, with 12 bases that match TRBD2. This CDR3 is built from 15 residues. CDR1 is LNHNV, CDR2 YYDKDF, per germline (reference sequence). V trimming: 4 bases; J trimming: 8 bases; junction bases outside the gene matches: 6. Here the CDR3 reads CATSKRLAGGDEQFF. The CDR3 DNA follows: TGTGCCACCAGCAAACGGCTAGCGGGAGGGGATGAGCAGTTCTTC. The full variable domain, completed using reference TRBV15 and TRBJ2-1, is DAMVIQNPRYQVTQFGKPVTLSCSQTLNHNVMYWYQQKSSQAPKLLFHYYDKDFNNEADTPDNFQSRRPNTSFCFLDIRSPGLGDTAMYLCATSKRLAGGDEQFFGPGTRLTVL.

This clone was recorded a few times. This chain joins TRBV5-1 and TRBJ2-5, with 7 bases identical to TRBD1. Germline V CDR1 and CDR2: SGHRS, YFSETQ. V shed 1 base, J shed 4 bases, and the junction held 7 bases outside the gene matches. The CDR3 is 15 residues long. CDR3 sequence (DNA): TGCGCCAGCAGCTTGCTACAGGGGTTGACAGAGACCCAGTACTTC. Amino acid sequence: CASSLLQGLTETQYF.

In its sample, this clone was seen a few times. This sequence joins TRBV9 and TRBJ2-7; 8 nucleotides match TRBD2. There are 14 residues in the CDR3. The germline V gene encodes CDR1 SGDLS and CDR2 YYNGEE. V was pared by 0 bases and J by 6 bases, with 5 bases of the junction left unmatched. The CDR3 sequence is CASSVVAGKAEQYF. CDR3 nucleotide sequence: TGTGCCAGCAGCGTAGTAGCGGGAAAGGCCGAGCAGTACTTC.

CDR3 in amino acids: CASSYTRDTEAFF. CDR3 coding DNA: TGTGCCAGCAGTTACACCAGAGACACTGAAGCTTTCTTT. The chain joins TRBV6-6 to TRBJ1-1; no definite D call. CDR1 MNHNY and CDR2 SVGAGI come from the germline V gene (reference sequence). With 2 bases removed from V and 3 bases from J, the gap between germline ends came to 7 bases. This CDR3 has 13 amino acids.

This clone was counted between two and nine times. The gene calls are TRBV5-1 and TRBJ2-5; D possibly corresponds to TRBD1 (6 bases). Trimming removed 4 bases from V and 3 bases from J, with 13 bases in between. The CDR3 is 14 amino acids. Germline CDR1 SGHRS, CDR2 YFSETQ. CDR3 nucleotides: TGCGCCAGCAGCCAGGACAGAACAGAAGAGACCCAGTACTTC. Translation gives CASSQDRTEETQYF.